The present T cell receptor beta chain was sequenced within a study of regulatory T cells in long-lasting Graves disease. The germline V gene has CDR1 MNHEY and CDR2 SVGAGI. V was cut by 2 bases and J by 1 base, with 10 bases left in between. The CDR3 has 15 amino acids. This clonotype was found a few times. The antigen remains unidentified. Time point specified: newly diagnosed GD, antithyroid drugs for less than 3 months. RNA from PBMCs was the source of the TCR library. Roughly 9 milliliters of peripheral blood were drawn into EDTA tubes. Researchers made TCR beta libraries by using iRepertoire HTBI primers and running Arm-PCR on CDR3 regions. MiXCR, run by TCRdb on the multiplex PCR reads, gives a single entry per CDR3 protein. This table holds some 400,000 distinct CDR3 sequences, about 16% found once. Study-wide findings and caveats: Patients with persistent disease shared roughly 3,000 public clonotypes, outpacing the 900 to 1,000 shared by new patients.

The same specimen was also included in a second study, on T cells in Graves' hyperthyroidism and ophthalmopathy. That work states: Blood also contained most expanded thyroid clonotypes above 0.001. Model predictions of ophthalmopathy came a median approximately 6.5 months before onset.

This TCR came from a woman aged 30 to 39 with Graves disease. This chain connects TRBV6-5 to TRBJ2-3; no reliable D call. The sequencing used peripheral blood mononuclear cells (PBMCs), collected at new diagnosis, from a patient treated with antithyroid drugs. CDR3 coding DNA: TGTGCCAGCAGTTACGCGCGGAAAGGCACAGATACGCAGTATTTT. This encodes CASSYARKGTDTQYF.